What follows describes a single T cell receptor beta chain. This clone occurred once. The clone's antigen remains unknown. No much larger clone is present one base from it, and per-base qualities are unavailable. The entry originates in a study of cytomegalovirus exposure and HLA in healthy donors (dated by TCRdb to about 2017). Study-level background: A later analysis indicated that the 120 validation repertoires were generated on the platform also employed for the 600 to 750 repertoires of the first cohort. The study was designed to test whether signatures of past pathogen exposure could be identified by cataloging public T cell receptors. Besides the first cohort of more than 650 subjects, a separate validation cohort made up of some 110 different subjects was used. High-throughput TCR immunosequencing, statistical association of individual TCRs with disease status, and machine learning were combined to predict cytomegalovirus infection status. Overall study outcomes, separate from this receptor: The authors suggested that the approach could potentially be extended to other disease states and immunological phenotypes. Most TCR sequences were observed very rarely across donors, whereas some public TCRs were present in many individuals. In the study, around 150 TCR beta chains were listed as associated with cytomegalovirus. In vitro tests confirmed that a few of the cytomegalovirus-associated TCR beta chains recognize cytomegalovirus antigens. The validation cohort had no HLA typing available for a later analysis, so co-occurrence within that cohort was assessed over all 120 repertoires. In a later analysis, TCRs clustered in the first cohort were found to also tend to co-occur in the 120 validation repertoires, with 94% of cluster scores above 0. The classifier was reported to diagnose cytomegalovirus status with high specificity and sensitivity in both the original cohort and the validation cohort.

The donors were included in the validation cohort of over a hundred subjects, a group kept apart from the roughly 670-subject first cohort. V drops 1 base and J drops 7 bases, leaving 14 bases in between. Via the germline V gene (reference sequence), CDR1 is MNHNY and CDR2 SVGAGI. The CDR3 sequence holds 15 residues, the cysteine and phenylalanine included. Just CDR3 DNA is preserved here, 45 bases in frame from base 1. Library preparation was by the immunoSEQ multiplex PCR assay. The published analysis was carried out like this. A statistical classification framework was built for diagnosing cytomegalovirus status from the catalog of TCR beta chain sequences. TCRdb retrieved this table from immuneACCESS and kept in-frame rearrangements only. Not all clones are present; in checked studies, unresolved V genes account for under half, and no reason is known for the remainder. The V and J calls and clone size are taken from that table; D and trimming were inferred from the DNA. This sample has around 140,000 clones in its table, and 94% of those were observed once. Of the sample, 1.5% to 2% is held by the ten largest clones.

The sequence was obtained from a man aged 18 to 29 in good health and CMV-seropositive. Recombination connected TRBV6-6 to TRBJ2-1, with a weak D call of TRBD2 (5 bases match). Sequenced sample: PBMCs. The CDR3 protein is CASSYFGGTRNEQFF. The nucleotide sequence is TGTGCCAGCAGTTACTTTGGAGGCACAAGGAATGAGCAGTTCTTC.